A single sample is the source of the 4 T cell receptor beta chains below, sequenced in a study of Ad26.COV2.S vaccination and SARS-CoV-2 variants. Treatment of the sample: approximately 18 received Ad26.COV2.S at low or high dose, single or two shots; 5 received placebo; per-sample allocation not given. Sample collection was performed on day 63 after the first vaccine or placebo injection. Clones were sequenced by immunoSEQ multiplex PCR, and TCRdb holds only the in-frame ones, with some missing. Of about 440,000 clones in the sample, about 90% were seen once. This specimen was peripheral blood, taken in a trial of Ad26.COV2.S vaccine versus placebo. These receptors came from a person between 18 and 59 years old who received the Ad26.COV2.S COVID-19 vaccine or a placebo.

This clone appeared many times. This chain joins TRBV5-1 and TRBJ2-1, with D possibly being TRBD2 (6 bases). Germline V lookup: CDR1 SGHRS, CDR2 YFSETQ. The CDR3 sequence is 14 residues long. Trimming removed 4 bases at V and 3 bases at J, with 11 bases between. The CDR3 here is CASSPLAFYNEQFF. The CDR3 nucleotides read TGCGCCAGCAGCCCACTAGCATTCTACAATGAGCAGTTCTTC.

The chain is built from TRBV6-2 or TRBV6-3 and TRBJ1-1; D unresolved. V lost 2 bases to trimming and J lost 0 bases, with 10 bases between them. CDR3 size: 15 residues. Germline values: CDR1 MNHEY, CDR2 SVGEGT. Here the CDR3 DNA reads TGTGCCAGCAGTTACGCGGCGGGTATGAACACTGAAGCTTTCTTT. Its protein product is CASSYAAGMNTEAFF.

The gene calls are TRBV5-1 and TRBJ2-7; the match to TRBD1 covers 7 bases. J lost 2 bases, V lost 5 bases, and 10 bases had no gene match. CDR1 and CDR2 from the germline V gene are SGHRS and YFSETQ. The CDR3 has 15 residues. The CDR3, as DNA: TGCGCCAGCAGGGACCGACAGGGAGAAGCCTACGAGCAGTACTTC. Amino acid sequence: CASRDRQGEAYEQYF.

The genes are TRBV6-4 and TRBJ1-1, with D hard to call. Between the trimmed V and J ends, which lost 5 bases and 0 bases, there was a span of 7 bases. The germline gives CDR1 MRHNA, CDR2 SNTAGT. There are 13 residues in the CDR3. CDR3 bases: TGTGCCAGCAGTCTGGCGTTGAACACTGAAGCTTTCTTT. Residues: CASSLALNTEAFF.